A selection of T cell receptor beta chains follows, all from one sample in a study of cytomegalovirus exposure and HLA in healthy donors. Only in-frame clones appear in the TCRdb table, and some are missing; sequencing was by immunoSEQ multiplex PCR. This table holds approximately 140,000 clones, roughly 75% found once. Specimen: PBMCs. These receptors were collected from a man aged 40-50 years in good health and CMV-seronegative. The CDR3 runs from the conserved cysteine through the conserved F or W. Each record gives: D gene, clone size, V gene, J gene, CDR3 DNA, CDR3 protein. A D gene is named only where the DNA matches it firmly. Part of the rows lack a size; the others show once, few, many or a class for expanded clones.

TRBD2	once	TRBV7-2	TRBJ2-3	TGTGCCAGCAACCATAGAAGGTCGAGCGGGGGGGCCGAAAATACGCAGTATTTT	CASNHRRSSGGAENTQYF
-	once	TRBV4-1	TRBJ1-6	TGCGCCAGCAGCCAAAGTCCCCCCAGGGGCCTCGATCGATCCTATAATTCACCCCTCCACTTT	CASSQSPPRGLDRSYNSPLHF
-	once	TRBV30	TRBJ2-7	TGTGCCTGGAGTGTACCCGCCAGGGGGGCTTTATCAGCGTCCTCGGGGGAGCAGTACTTC	CAWSVPARGALSASSGEQYF
-	few	TRBV10-2	TRBJ1-2	TGCGCCAGCAGTGAGCACGGCGGCTTGGGCTACACCTTC	CASSEHGGLGYTF
-	-	TRBV6-1	TRBJ2-7	TGTGCCAGCAGTGAGCCTCAAGCTACCGCGGACGAGCAGTACTTC	CASSEPQATADEQYF
-	-	TRBV2	TRBJ2-7	TGTGCCAGCAGTGAAGAGAGGACTGGAGCCTACGAGCAGTACTTC	CASSEERTGAYEQYF
-	-	TRBV6-1	TRBJ2-3	TGTGCCAGCAGTGGCCGGACAGGCACAGATACGCAGTATTTT	CASSGRTGTDTQYF
-	few	TRBV5-6	TRBJ1-1	TGTGCCAGCAGCCGGCCAGAGGACACTGAAGCTTTCTTT	CASSRPEDTEAFF
TRBD1	-	TRBV18	TRBJ1-2	TGTGCCAGCTCACCGGACAGGGTGCACGGCTACACCTTC	CASSPDRVHGYTF
TRBD2	once	TRBV7-2	TRBJ2-7	TGTGCCAGCAGCGTAGGCCCTAGGGAGGGACCTTACGAGCAGTACTTC	CASSVGPREGPYEQYF
-	-	TRBV28	TRBJ1-4	TGTGCCAGCAGTTTAAGTGGTCAGGCTTATAATGAAAAACTGTTTTTT	CASSLSGQAYNEKLFF
TRBD1	-	TRBV11-2	TRBJ1-2	TGTGCCAGCAGCCACGGGACAGAGGAATATGGCTACACCTTC	CASSHGTEEYGYTF
TRBD1	-	TRBV28	TRBJ1-6	TGTGCCAGCATCGGAGACAGGGGGTTTAGTTCACCCCTCCACTTT	CASIGDRGFSSPLHF
TRBD1	-	TRBV27	TRBJ2-7	TGTGCCAGCAGTCCCTCCCCCGGGACAGGGCTTTCCTACGAGCAGTACTTC	CASSPSPGTGLSYEQYF
TRBD1	-	TRBV28	TRBJ2-5	TGTGCCAGCAGTCCTGGACAGGGGCTACAAGAGACCCAGTACTTC	CASSPGQGLQETQYF
-	-	TRBV7-9	TRBJ2-7	TGTGCCAGCAGCTTATCTACAGCCTGGTACGAGCAGTACTTC	CASSLSTAWYEQYF
TRBD1	-	TRBV7-2	TRBJ1-2	TGTGCCAGCGTTTCGGGGGACAGGGCCCATTCTAACTATGGCTACACCTTC	CASVSGDRAHSNYGYTF
TRBD2	-	TRBV9	TRBJ2-2	TGTGCCAGCAGCGAGGGGACTACGATCACCGGGGAGCTGTTTTTT	CASSEGTTITGELFF
-	-	TRBV6-5	TRBJ2-3	TGTGCCAGCAGTTACGGTGACAGATTCACAGATACGCAGTATTTT	CASSYGDRFTDTQYF
-	-	TRBV2	TRBJ2-5	TGTGCCAGCAGAACAGGGGGAGGGGAGACCCAGTACTTC	CASRTGGGETQYF
-	-	TRBV6-5	TRBJ2-7	TGTGCCAGCAGGCGGGACAGTACCTACGAGCAGTACTTC	CASRRDSTYEQYF
-	-	TRBV7-8	TRBJ1-6	TGTGCCAGCAGCTACAGGGTTTTTGGGGATTCACCCCTCCACTTT	CASSYRVFGDSPLHF
TRBD1	few	TRBV5-6	TRBJ1-1	TGTGCCAGCAGCCGGGACAGGGATGAAGCTTTCTTT	CASSRDRDEAFF
-	once	TRBV19	TRBJ1-5	TGTGCCAGTAGTGAAGCAGGGCAGAGCAATCAGCCCCAGCATTTT	CASSEAGQSNQPQHF
TRBD2	-	TRBV6-1	TRBJ2-7	TGTGCCAGCAGTGAAGTGGCAATACCCGGGACTAGTATGAACGAGCAGTACTTC	CASSEVAIPGTSMNEQYF
-	once	TRBV19	TRBJ2-3	TGTGCCAGTAGTAGTAATGGGGCGGGGTTAACAGATACGCAGTATTTT	CASSSNGAGLTDTQYF
-	-	TRBV9	TRBJ1-4	TGTGCCAGCAGCGTAGGGTCGTTAGGAACTGGGCCGGCTGAAAAACTGTTTTTT	CASSVGSLGTGPAEKLFF
-	-	TRBV7-9	TRBJ1-2	TGTGCCAGCAGCTTTGGGGCCCTAGCTAACTATGGCTACACCTTC	CASSFGALANYGYTF
TRBD1	-	TRBV7-9	TRBJ1-1	TGTGCCAGCAGCTTGTATCAGGGGGACACTGAAGCTTTCTTT	CASSLYQGDTEAFF
TRBD2	-	TRBV7-9	TRBJ2-5	TGTGCCAGCAGCACCTTGTTGGGTAGCGGGGGGACCCCAGGAACCCAGTACTTC	CASSTLLGSGGTPGTQYF
-	-	TRBV7-2	TRBJ2-2	TGTGCCAGCAGCTTAATCGGGTGGAACACCGGGGAGCTGTTTTTT	CASSLIGWNTGELFF
-	-	TRBV28	TRBJ1-2	TGTGCCGCCAGACGGGATTACTACACCTTC	CAARRDYYTF
TRBD1	-	TRBV5-1	TRBJ1-1	TGCGCCAGCAGTCTACGACAGGGAGGAGTATCCACTGAAGCTTTCTTT	CASSLRQGGVSTEAFF
TRBD1	-	TRBV7-9	TRBJ1-6	TGTGCCAGCAGCGGGACAGGGGGCAATTCACCCCTCCACTTT	CASSGTGGNSPLHF
TRBD1	-	TRBV6-6	TRBJ1-1	TGTGCCAGCAGCCCGACAGGGGCCTGTGAAGCTTTCTTT	CASSPTGACEAFF
TRBD2	-	TRBV5-1	TRBJ2-2	TGCGCCAGCAGCTTGGGGCCTAGCGGGGGACCTCTCAGGGAGCTGTTTTTT	CASSLGPSGGPLRELFF
-	-	TRBV29-1	TRBJ2-2	TGCAGCGTTGAAGCGTCGGACACCACGAACACCGGGGAGCTGTTTTTT	CSVEASDTTNTGELFF
-	-	TRBV14	TRBJ1-1	TGTGCCAGCAGCCAAGCTTTCAACACTGAAGCTTTCTTT	CASSQAFNTEAFF
-	-	TRBV19	TRBJ1-2	TGTGCCAGTAGTATGCTTGACTCCTGGAACAACTATGGCTACACCTTC	CASSMLDSWNNYGYTF
TRBD1	once	TRBV19	TRBJ1-2	TGTGCCACATCTTGGAGGGCAGGGGGCGACTATGGCTACACCTTC	CATSWRAGGDYGYTF
TRBD2	-	TRBV10-3	TRBJ2-2	TGTGCCATCAGTTACGGAGGACTAGCTAGGGCCGGGGAGCTGTTTTTT	CAISYGGLARAGELFF